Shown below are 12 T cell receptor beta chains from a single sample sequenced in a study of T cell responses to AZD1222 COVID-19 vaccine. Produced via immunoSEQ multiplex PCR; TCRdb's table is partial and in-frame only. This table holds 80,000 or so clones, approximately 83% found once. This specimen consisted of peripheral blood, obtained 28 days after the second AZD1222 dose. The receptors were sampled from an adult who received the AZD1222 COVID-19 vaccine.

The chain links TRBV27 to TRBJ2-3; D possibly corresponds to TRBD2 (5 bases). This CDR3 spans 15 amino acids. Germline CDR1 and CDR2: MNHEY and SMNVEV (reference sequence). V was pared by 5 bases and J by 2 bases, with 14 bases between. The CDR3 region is CASSPRRGSTDTQYF. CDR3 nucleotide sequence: TGTGCCAGCAGTCCCCGACGGGGTTCCACAGATACGCAGTATTTT.

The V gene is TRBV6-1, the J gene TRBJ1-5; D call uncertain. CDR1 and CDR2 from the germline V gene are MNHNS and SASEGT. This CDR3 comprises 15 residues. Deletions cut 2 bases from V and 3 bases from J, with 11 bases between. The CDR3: CASSEPTGNNQPQHF. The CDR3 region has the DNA TGTGCCAGCAGTGAACCGACTGGGAACAATCAGCCCCAGCATTTT.

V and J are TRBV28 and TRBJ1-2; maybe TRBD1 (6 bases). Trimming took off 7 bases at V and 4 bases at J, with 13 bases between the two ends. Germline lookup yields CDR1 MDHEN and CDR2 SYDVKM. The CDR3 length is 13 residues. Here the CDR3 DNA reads TGTGCCAGCAAAGAGGGGGTTGCCTATGGCTACACCTTC. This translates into CASKEGVAYGYTF.

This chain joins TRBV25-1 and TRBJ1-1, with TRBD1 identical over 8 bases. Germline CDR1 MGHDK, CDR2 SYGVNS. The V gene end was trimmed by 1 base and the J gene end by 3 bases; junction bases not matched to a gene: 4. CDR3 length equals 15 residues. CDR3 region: CASSESRTGYTEAFF. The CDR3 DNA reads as TGTGCCAGCAGTGAATCTAGGACAGGGTACACTGAAGCTTTCTTT. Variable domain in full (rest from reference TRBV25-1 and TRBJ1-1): EADIYQTPRYLVIGTGKKITLECSQTMGHDKMYWYQQDPGMELHLIHYSYGVNSTEKGDLSSESTVSRIRTEHFPLTLESARPSHTSQYLCASSESRTGYTEAFFGQGTRLTVV.

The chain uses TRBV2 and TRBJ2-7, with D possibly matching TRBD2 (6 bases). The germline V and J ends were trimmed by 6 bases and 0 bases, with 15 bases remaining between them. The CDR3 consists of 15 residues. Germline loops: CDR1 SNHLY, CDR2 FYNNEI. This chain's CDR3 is CASSAGTLSSYEQYF. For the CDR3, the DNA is TGTGCCAGCAGCGCCGGGACTCTGAGCTCCTACGAGCAGTACTTC. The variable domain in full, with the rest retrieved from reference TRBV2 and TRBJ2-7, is EPEVTQTPSHQVTQMGQEVILRCVPISNHLYFYWYRQILGQKVEFLVSFYNNEISEKSEIFDDQFSVERPDGSNFTLKIRSTKLEDSAMYFCASSAGTLSSYEQYFGPGTRLTVT.

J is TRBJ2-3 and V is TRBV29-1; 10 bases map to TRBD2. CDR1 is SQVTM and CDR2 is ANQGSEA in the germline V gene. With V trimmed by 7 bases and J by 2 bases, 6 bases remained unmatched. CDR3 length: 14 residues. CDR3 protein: CSASGGGITDTQYF. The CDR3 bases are TGCAGCGCTAGCGGGGGAGGTATCACAGATACGCAGTATTTT.

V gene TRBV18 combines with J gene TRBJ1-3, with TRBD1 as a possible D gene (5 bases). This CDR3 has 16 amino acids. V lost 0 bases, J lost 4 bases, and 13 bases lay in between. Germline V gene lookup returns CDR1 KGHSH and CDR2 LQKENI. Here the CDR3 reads CASSPPTDTRGNTIYF. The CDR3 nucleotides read TGTGCCAGCTCACCACCGACAGACACACGCGGAAACACCATATATTTT.

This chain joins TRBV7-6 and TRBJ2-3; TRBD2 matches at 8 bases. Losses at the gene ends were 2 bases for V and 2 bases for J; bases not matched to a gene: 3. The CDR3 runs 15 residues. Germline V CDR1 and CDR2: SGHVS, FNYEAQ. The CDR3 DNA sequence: TGTGCCAGCAGCTTAACGACTAGCGTCACAGATACGCAGTATTTT. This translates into CASSLTTSVTDTQYF.

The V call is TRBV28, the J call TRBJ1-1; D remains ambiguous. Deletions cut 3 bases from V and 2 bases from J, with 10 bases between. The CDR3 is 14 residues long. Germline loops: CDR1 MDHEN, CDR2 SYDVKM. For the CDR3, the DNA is TGTGCCAGCAGTTTTAACAGAATTAACACTGAAGCTTTCTTT. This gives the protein CASSFNRINTEAFF.

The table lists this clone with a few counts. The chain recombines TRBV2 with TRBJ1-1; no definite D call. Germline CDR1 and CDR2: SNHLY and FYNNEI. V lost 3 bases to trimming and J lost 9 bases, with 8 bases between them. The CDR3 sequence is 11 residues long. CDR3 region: CASSDRVKAFF. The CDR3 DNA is TGTGCCAGCAGTGATCGGGTTAAAGCTTTCTTT.

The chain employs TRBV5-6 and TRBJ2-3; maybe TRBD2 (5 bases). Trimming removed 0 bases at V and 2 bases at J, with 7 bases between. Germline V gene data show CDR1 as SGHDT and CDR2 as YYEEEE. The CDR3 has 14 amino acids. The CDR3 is CASSLGLATDTQYF. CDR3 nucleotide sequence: TGTGCCAGCAGCTTGGGGCTAGCCACAGATACGCAGTATTTT. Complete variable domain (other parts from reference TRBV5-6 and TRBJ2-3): DAGVTQSPTHLIKTRGQQVTLRCSPKSGHDTVSWYQQALGQGPQFIFQYYEEEERQRGNFPDRFSGHQFPNYSSELNVNALLLGDSALYLCASSLGLATDTQYFGPGTRLTVL.

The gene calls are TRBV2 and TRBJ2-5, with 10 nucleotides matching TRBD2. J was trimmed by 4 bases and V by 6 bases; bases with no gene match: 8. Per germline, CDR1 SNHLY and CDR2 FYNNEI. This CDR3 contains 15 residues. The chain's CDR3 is CASRAGVAGGETQYF. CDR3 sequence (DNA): TGTGCCAGCAGGGCCGGGGTAGCGGGGGGAGAGACCCAGTACTTC.